This T cell receptor (beta chain) was captured by sequencing in a study of T cell repertoires in cytomegalovirus infection. About the study: Both recently identified HLA-C-restricted and well-studied HLA-B-restricted CMV epitopes were used in the study. Shared public TCR beta signatures pointed to both CMV infection and a matching HLA type. Whole-study findings and limits: Predominance within the ex vivo response was attributable to HLA-C-restricted CMV-specific TCR beta clonotypes.

From the reads, TCRdb called clonotypes with MiXCR, one entry per CDR3 protein. The sample lists around 50,000 distinct CDR3 sequences; about 18% were seen once. Germline CDR1 SGHVS, CDR2 FNYEAQ. The length of the CDR3 is 15 residues. The ends lost 6 bases at V and 4 bases at J; junction bases unmatched: 9. To note about this clonotype: Its antigen is currently unknown.

V gene TRBV7-6 combines with J gene TRBJ2-1; 7 nucleotides agree with TRBD2. The specimen comprised CD8+ T cells from cultured PBMCs, sampled from culture after CMV antigen stimulation. This receptor was obtained from a human donor in good health (CMV status not recorded). Some clones in this sample may be carry-over from other donors' samples. CDR3 region: CASRQFGGEYNEQFF. Here the CDR3 DNA reads TGTGCCAGCAGGCAATTTGGGGGGGAATACAATGAGCAGTTCTTC.